This entry is about one TCR beta chain. This specimen belongs to a study of blood T cell repertoires in COVID-19. Germline values: CDR1 MNHEY, CDR2 SMNVEV (reference sequence). CDR3 size: 15 residues. Trimming stripped 0 bases from V and 2 bases from J, with 11 bases between. In the authors' workflow: How many nucleated cells were present was estimated from reference gene primer amplification. Using immunoSEQ multiplex PCR, the repertoire was profiled, and TCRdb retains in-frame clones only, with some absent. That table furnishes V, J and clone size, whereas the DNA furnished D and trimming. The sample gives approximately 130,000 clones, around three quarters of which show up once; 9.5% to 14% is in the top ten.

Sample: peripheral blood. The receptor was derived from a human donor in a cohort sampled during active COVID-19. The genes are TRBV27 and TRBJ2-7, with D hard to call. The CDR3: CASSLSIGFTYEQYF. Here the CDR3 DNA reads TGTGCCAGCAGTTTATCGATCGGGTTCACCTACGAGCAGTACTTC.